The present TCR beta chain was sequenced within a study of CD8 T cells in ankylosing spondylitis. Study results and caveats: Roughly eight highly homologous variants made up a TCR beta motif that seemed to typify ankylosing spondylitis blood. Reported data indicate significant enrichment of disease-linked clones within matched ankylosing spondylitis synovial fluid.

Germline values: CDR1 SNHLY, CDR2 FYNNEI. The CDR3 has 14 amino acids. The V end was cut by 3 bases, the J end by 2 bases, with 7 bases between. About this clonotype: The target antigen is unknown.

5'-RACE, quantitative and with molecular barcodes, yielded the TCR beta libraries. TCRdb used MiXCR to reprocess the 5' RACE reads, holding one entry per CDR3 protein. The data show roughly 230,000 distinct CDR3 sequences, with roughly 18% seen just once and around 32% held by the top ten. J is TRBJ1-4 and V is TRBV2; no clear D gene. This TCR was recovered from a male donor with ankylosing spondylitis or in good health (not recorded which). Sequencing used blood, either unsorted or a sorted T cell fraction (not recorded which). The CDR3 DNA is TGTGCCAGCAGTGAGAGCGGGACTAATGAAAAACTGTTTTTT. Translating gives CASSESGTNEKLFF.